Each of the 21 T cell receptor beta chains below was sequenced from the same sample in a study of beta chain features in type 1 diabetes. Reverse transcription of all isolated RNA meant that expressed TCRB transcripts were sequenced. The protocol was immunoSEQ multiplex PCR, while the TCRdb copy is restricted to in-frame clones and leaves out a portion. The sample shows 500,000 to 700,000 clones, roughly 16% of them seen only once. Material for sequencing was naive CD4+ T cells from blood. The receptors originated from a man in his late teens or twenties in good health.

The chain couples TRBV11-2 to TRBJ2-3; D possibly corresponds to TRBD2 (5 bases). V was pared by 5 bases and J by 6 bases, with 18 bases between. The CDR3 is made up of 15 amino acids. Germline V gene lookup returns CDR1 SGHAT and CDR2 FQNNGV. CDR3 DNA sequence: TGTGCCAGCAGCCGCGATTCTCAGTTAGCGGATACGCAGTATTTT. Protein sequence: CASSRDSQLADTQYF.

This clone showed up just a few times. The gene calls are TRBV28 and TRBJ2-1, with 7 nucleotides matching TRBD1. Germline values: CDR1 MDHEN, CDR2 SYDVKM. The CDR3 sequence is 15 residues long. The trim removed 8 bases at V and 3 bases at J, leaving 10 bases unmatched. This CDR3 reads CASGSTGDHYNEQFF. CDR3 nucleotide sequence: TGTGCCAGCGGATCCACAGGGGACCACTACAATGAGCAGTTCTTC.

This clone was observed a handful of times. V usage is TRBV5-1 and J usage is TRBJ1-1, with 10 bases matching TRBD1. The CDR3 runs 15 residues. Germline V lookup: CDR1 SGHRS, CDR2 YFSETQ. The J segment lost 4 bases and the V segment lost 4 bases, leaving 7 bases of the junction unmatched. CDR3 DNA sequence: TGCGCCAGCAGCCCTCGGACAGGGGGGATCACTGAAGCTTTCTTT. Its protein product is CASSPRTGGITEAFF.

The chain recombines TRBV7-2 with TRBJ2-3, with 7 bases matching TRBD1. Trimming at V came to 5 bases and at J to 3 bases, leaving 2 bases not matched to a gene. The V gene's germline CDR1 is SGHTA and CDR2 FQGNSA. The CDR3 has 13 residues. Here the CDR3 reads CASSAQGTDTQYF. CDR3 DNA sequence: TGTGCCAGCAGCGCACAGGGGACAGATACGCAGTATTTT.

The V and J genes are TRBV28 and TRBJ2-4; a possible D gene is TRBD1 (5 bases). V gave up 1 base and J gave up 0 bases, with 10 bases separating them. This CDR3 is 16 amino acids long. Germline-derived CDR1 and CDR2 are MDHEN and SYDVKM. The CDR3 region has the DNA TGTGCCAGCAGTTTATATCCAGGGCTAGCCAAAAACATTCAGTACTTC. Translation gives CASSLYPGLAKNIQYF.

As concerns this clone: This same CDR3 is encoded by further DNA sequences in the sample. The rearrangement links TRBV7-9 to TRBJ2-7; 8 positions match TRBD1. V shed 5 bases and J 4 bases; nucleotides not matched to a gene: 7. Per germline, CDR1 SEHNR and CDR2 FQNEAQ (reference sequence). The CDR3 loop spans 14 amino acids. CDR3 loop: CASSPGGARYEQYF. The CDR3 nucleotides are TGTGCCAGCAGCCCAGGGGGCGCGAGGTACGAGCAGTACTTC.

The V call is TRBV28, the J call TRBJ2-6, with D possibly being TRBD1 (6 bases). Germline V gene data show CDR1 as MDHEN and CDR2 as SYDVKM. The CDR3 totals 16 residues. The germline V and J ends were trimmed by 8 bases and 4 bases, with 18 bases remaining between them. The CDR3 reads CASRRGHDSGANVLTF. In DNA form, the CDR3 reads TGTGCCAGCCGCCGGGGACACGATTCCGGGGCCAACGTCCTGACTTTC.

This clone has just a few counts. V usage is TRBV23-1 and J usage is TRBJ1-1, with TRBD1 as a possible D gene (5 bases). TRBV23-1 is flagged as an ORF with uncertain function. The CDR3 length is 15 residues. V was clipped by 5 bases and J by 1 base, with 14 bases between them. The CDR3 DNA sequence: TGCGCCAGCAGTGGGGCGCAAAACGAGAACACTGAAGCTTTCTTT. Translated, it gives CASSGAQNENTEAFF.

The V gene is TRBV9, the J gene TRBJ1-6, with 8 positions matching TRBD1. CDR1 and CDR2 from the germline V gene are SGDLS and YYNGEE. The CDR3 has 16 residues. V gave up 0 bases and J gave up 9 bases; unmatched junction bases: 8. CDR3 in DNA: TGTGCCAGCAGCGTAGGGACAGGGAGCCGTTTTTCACCCCTCCACTTT. The encoded protein is CASSVGTGSRFSPLHF.

The V call is TRBV5-1, the J call TRBJ2-2; D unclear. Germline CDR1 and CDR2: SGHRS and YFSETQ. V was trimmed by 2 bases and J by 4 bases, leaving 6 bases between them. This CDR3 comprises 13 residues. The CDR3 nucleotides are TGCGCCAGCAGCTTACAGAGCACCGGGGAGCTGTTTTTT. Amino acids: CASSLQSTGELFF.

This clone was observed a handful of times. V is TRBV7-9 and J is TRBJ1-6; no clear D gene. The V gene's germline CDR1 is SEHNR and CDR2 FQNEAQ (reference sequence). The CDR3 covers 17 residues. V dropped 2 bases and J dropped 6 bases, with 17 bases sitting between them. DNA of the CDR3: TGTGCCAGCAGCTTAACATACGTGCGAGGAGGTAATTCACCCCTCCACTTT. Protein: CASSLTYVRGGNSPLHF.

This sequence joins TRBV19 and TRBJ2-3, with 11 bases that match TRBD2. The CDR3 runs to 16 residues. Germline CDR1 is LNHDA and CDR2 is SQIVND (reference sequence). The trim removed 4 bases at V and 3 bases at J, leaving 6 bases unmatched. This CDR3 reads CASSTLRLAGTDTQYF. The CDR3 DNA follows: TGTGCCAGTAGTACTTTACGACTAGCGGGGACAGATACGCAGTATTTT.

The chain joins TRBV4-3 to TRBJ2-3, with D unresolved. Germline CDR1 LGHNA, CDR2 YSLEER. The CDR3 is 15 residues long. Trimming took off 0 bases at V and 4 bases at J, with 11 bases between the two ends. The DNA for the CDR3 is TGCGCCAGCAGCCAAGATCTGGCGGTGGCAGATACGCAGTATTTT. It encodes CASSQDLAVADTQYF.

This clone occurred a few times. The rearrangement uses TRBV30 and TRBJ1-2; D call uncertain. Trimming cost V 0 bases and J 4 bases, with 6 bases left between them. Germline loops: CDR1 GTSNPN, CDR2 SVGIG (reference sequence). This CDR3 is 12 amino acids long. The DNA of the CDR3 is TGTGCCTGGAGTGTAACCAGCTATGGCTACACCTTC. Residues: CAWSVTSYGYTF.

The table lists this clone with a few counts. The V call is TRBV18, the J call TRBJ2-1; D could derive from TRBD1 or TRBD2 (5 bases each). V was shortened by 2 bases and J by 1 base, with 9 bases between the two germline ends. The CDR3 is 15 amino acids. The germline V gene encodes CDR1 KGHSH and CDR2 LQKENI. This CDR3 reads CASSPGWGSYNEQFF. As DNA, the CDR3 is TGTGCCAGCTCACCAGGTTGGGGGTCCTACAATGAGCAGTTCTTC. Using reference TRBV18 and TRBJ2-1 for the parts outside the CDR3, the full variable domain is NAGVMQNPRHLVRRRGQEARLRCSPMKGHSHVYWYRQLPEEGLKFMVYLQKENIIDESGMPKERFSAEFPKEGPSILRIQQVVRGDSAAYFCASSPGWGSYNEQFFGPGTRLTVL.

This clone occurred a few times. This chain links TRBV29-1 with TRBJ1-2; possibly TRBD1 for D (5 bases). Trimming pared 4 bases from V and 1 base from J, leaving 25 bases between. CDR1 and CDR2 (germline): SQVTM, ANQGSEA. CDR3 length equals 18 residues. The CDR3 sequence is CSVVRPSYDRVYNYGYTF. For the CDR3, the DNA is TGCAGCGTTGTTAGGCCGAGCTACGACAGAGTTTATAACTATGGCTACACCTTC. Drawing the rest from reference TRBV29-1 and TRBJ1-2, the complete variable domain is SAVISQKPSRDICQRGTSLTIQCQVDSQVTMMFWYRQQPGQSLTLIATANQGSEATYESGFVIDKFPISRPNLTFSTLTVSNMSPEDSSIYLCSVVRPSYDRVYNYGYTFGSGTRLTVV.

This clone came up a few times. The genes are TRBV28 and TRBJ2-1; 8 bases match TRBD2. V shed 2 bases, J shed 3 bases, and the junction held 6 bases outside the gene matches. The CDR3 is 16 residues long. Germline CDR1 MDHEN, CDR2 SYDVKM. CDR3 residues: CASSLIVAGSYNEQFF. In nucleotides, the CDR3 is TGTGCCAGCAGTTTAATTGTAGCGGGAAGCTACAATGAGCAGTTCTTC.

Only a few counts were recorded for this clone. This rearrangement joins TRBV5-6 to TRBJ1-6, with D unresolved. CDR1 is SGHDT and CDR2 is YYEEEE in the germline V gene. This CDR3 has 15 amino acids. The ends were cut back, 0 bases at V and 6 bases at J, with 10 bases in the middle. CDR3 DNA: TGTGCCAGCAGCTTGGGTCCGACACGTAATTCACCCCTCCACTTT. It codes for CASSLGPTRNSPLHF. Full variable domain (outside the CDR3, taken from reference TRBV5-6 and TRBJ1-6): DAGVTQSPTHLIKTRGQQVTLRCSPKSGHDTVSWYQQALGQGPQFIFQYYEEEERQRGNFPDRFSGHQFPNYSSELNVNALLLGDSALYLCASSLGPTRNSPLHFGNGTRLTVT.

This clone was recorded only once. The V and J genes are TRBV30 and TRBJ1-6; no definite D call. Germline CDR1 GTSNPN, CDR2 SVGIG (reference sequence). The CDR3 loop spans 14 amino acids. The germline V and J ends were trimmed by 2 bases and 9 bases, with 14 bases remaining between them. CDR3 region: CAWSIAGWASPLHF. In DNA, the CDR3 is TGTGCCTGGAGTATCGCCGGCTGGGCTTCACCCCTCCACTTT.

This clone was seen more than once but under ten times. The chain recombines TRBV2 with TRBJ2-7; 14 bases are shared with TRBD2. CDR1 SNHLY and CDR2 FYNNEI come from the germline V gene. Trimming at V came to 8 bases and at J to 4 bases, leaving 4 bases not matched to a gene. The CDR3 length is 14 residues. The CDR3 protein is CASRGLAGVYEQYF. Here the CDR3 DNA reads TGTGCCAGCCGGGGACTAGCGGGAGTTTACGAGCAGTACTTC.

There are a few counts of this clone. This chain connects TRBV4-3 to TRBJ2-7; 14 bases are shared with TRBD2. The CDR3 length is 17 residues. J gave up 5 bases and V 0 bases, and 6 bases lay outside the gene matches. CDR1 is LGHNA, CDR2 YSLEER, per germline. CDR3 nucleotide sequence: TGCGCCAGCAGCCAAGAAGGGACTAGCGGGAGTCGGAACGAGCAGTACTTC. Translating it yields CASSQEGTSGSRNEQYF.